Listed below are T cell receptor beta chains from one sample, sequenced in a study of radiation and T cells in renal cell carcinoma. Sequencing was performed with immunoSEQ multiplex PCR; in TCRdb, only in-frame clones are kept and a portion is missing. The data show 150,000 to 190,000 clones, over 80% seen once. The sequencing used blood, collected from a patient whose treatment included radiotherapy and nephrectomy. Every receptor here comes from a woman in her fifties or sixties with renal cell carcinoma. Both conserved end residues are part of each CDR3. A D gene is named only where the DNA matches it firmly. Clone size is given for some rows only: seen once, a few or many times, or a class if the clone is expanded.

clone size | J gene | V gene | D gene | CDR3 protein | CDR3 DNA
- | TRBJ1-4 | TRBV5-1 | - | CASSLGPSNEKLFF | TGCGCCAGCAGCTTGGGACCGTCTAATGAAAAACTGTTTTTT
once | TRBJ2-5 | TRBV29-1 | - | CSGMGWETQYF | TGCAGCGGGATGGGGTGGGAGACCCAGTACTTC
- | TRBJ1-2 | TRBV6-1 | - | CASSEALQGVNYGYTF | TGTGCCAGCAGTGAAGCGCTTCAGGGAGTAAACTATGGCTACACCTTC
- | TRBJ1-1 | TRBV5-4 | - | CASRRTLMNTEAFF | TGTGCCAGCAGACGGACACTCATGAACACTGAAGCTTTCTTT
- | TRBJ1-5 | TRBV18 | - | CASSPGLPHDGNQPQHF | TGTGCCAGCTCACCGGGACTGCCCCACGATGGCAATCAGCCCCAGCATTTT
once | TRBJ1-4 | TRBV2 | - | CASRWQGGEKLFF | TGTGCCAGCAGATGGCAGGGTGGTGAAAAACTGTTTTTT
- | TRBJ2-2 | TRBV2 | TRBD1 | CASRRQGSNTGELFF | TGTGCCAGCAGGCGACAGGGATCGAACACCGGGGAGCTGTTTTTT
- | TRBJ2-3 | TRBV7-9 | TRBD1 | CASSPRQGLDTQYF | TGTGCCAGCAGCCCACGACAGGGCCTAGATACGCAGTATTTT
once | TRBJ1-5 | TRBV7-2 | - | CASSPRPNSNQPQHF | TGTGCCAGCAGCCCACGGCCTAATAGCAATCAGCCCCAGCATTTT
once | TRBJ1-4 | TRBV6-1 | - | CATKTNEKLFF | TGTGCCACCAAAACTAATGAAAAACTGTTTTTT
- | TRBJ1-1 | TRBV18 | - | CASSPQGSEAFF | TGTGCCAGCTCACCACAGGGGAGTGAAGCTTTCTTT
- | TRBJ1-2 | TRBV30 | TRBD1 | CAWSTGGVGYTF | TGTGCCTGGAGTACAGGGGGCGTTGGCTACACCTTC
- | TRBJ2-7 | TRBV19 | - | CASSSGPNLYEQYF | TGTGCCAGTAGTTCGGGCCCCAACCTATACGAGCAGTACTTC
- | TRBJ2-7 | TRBV4-1 | - | CASSRGATDFSYEQYF | TGCGCCAGCAGCCGTGGCGCGACTGACTTTTCCTACGAGCAGTACTTC
- | TRBJ1-6 | TRBV7-9 | - | CASSLAVAGGSPLHF | TGTGCCAGCAGCTTAGCGGTAGCGGGGGGTTCACCCCTCCACTTT
- | TRBJ2-7 | TRBV9 | - | CANGIRVISYEQYF | TGTGCCAACGGGATAAGGGTGATTTCCTACGAGCAGTACTTC
- | TRBJ2-5 | TRBV7-2 | TRBD2 | CASSSEGLAGGKTQYF | TGTGCCAGCAGCTCCGAGGGGCTAGCGGGGGGTAAGACCCAGTACTTC
- | TRBJ2-3 | TRBV6-1 | - | CAVQGMGTDTQYF | TGTGCCGTCCAAGGTATGGGCACAGATACGCAGTATTTT
- | TRBJ1-4 | TRBV6-1 | - | CASSEALGGREKLFF | TGTGCCAGCAGTGAAGCGCTCGGGGGACGTGAAAAACTGTTTTTT
- | TRBJ2-1 | TRBV13 | TRBD2 | CASSPFGVAGDPRAAYNEQFF | TGTGCCAGCAGCCCCTTCGGAGTAGCGGGGGACCCACGGGCCGCCTACAATGAGCAGTTCTTC
- | TRBJ2-3 | TRBV9 | TRBD2 | CASSGWGGSTDTQYF | TGTGCCAGCAGCGGCTGGGGAGGGTCCACAGATACGCAGTATTTT
- | TRBJ1-4 | TRBV6-6 | - | CASSFPFAGLDEKLFF | TGTGCCAGCAGTTTCCCCTTTGCCGGCCTCGATGAAAAACTGTTTTTT
- | TRBJ2-2 | TRBV14 | - | CASSQTRTGELFF | TGTGCCAGCAGCCAGACCCGGACCGGGGAGCTGTTTTTT
- | TRBJ2-5 | TRBV29-1 | - | CSVDEGIGQETQYF | TGCAGCGTTGATGAGGGCATCGGGCAAGAGACCCAGTACTTC
- | TRBJ1-1 | TRBV19 | - | CASSTSRGRRDTEAFF | TGTGCCAGTAGTACCAGTCGGGGCAGGCGGGACACTGAAGCTTTCTTT
- | TRBJ2-6 | TRBV4-3 | TRBD1 | CASSLHRTGVSGANVLTF | TGCGCCAGCAGCCTCCACCGGACAGGAGTCTCTGGGGCCAACGTCCTGACTTTC
- | TRBJ2-1 | TRBV30 | TRBD1 | CASTGVGGDEQFF | TGTGCCTCCACAGGGGTAGGGGGTGATGAGCAGTTCTTC
- | TRBJ1-2 | TRBV19 | - | CASQMGVRGYTF | TGTGCCAGTCAAATGGGCGTCCGTGGCTACACCTTC
- | TRBJ1-2 | TRBV11-2 | TRBD1 | CASSVRTGGDGYTF | TGTGCCAGCAGCGTCCGGACAGGGGGCGATGGCTACACCTTC
- | TRBJ1-4 | TRBV5-3 | TRBD1 | CARSPEGASNEKLFF | TGTGCCAGAAGCCCTGAGGGGGCGTCTAATGAAAAACTGTTTTTT
- | TRBJ2-1 | TRBV7-2 | - | CASSQGPPRGEQFF | TGTGCCAGCAGCCAGGGACCCCCCCGTGGTGAGCAGTTCTTC
- | TRBJ1-4 | TRBV11-1 | - | CASSLGAQTGEKLFF | TGTGCCAGCAGCCTCGGGGCACAAACCGGGGAAAAACTGTTTTTT
- | TRBJ2-5 | TRBV9 | - | CASSVGAGIEAQYF | TGTGCCAGCAGCGTAGGTGCAGGGATAGAGGCCCAGTACTTC
once | TRBJ1-4 | TRBV7-9 | - | CASSPGWGATNEKLFF | TGTGCCAGCAGCCCTGGGTGGGGAGCAACTAATGAAAAACTGTTTTTT
- | TRBJ2-1 | TRBV19 | - | CASTSLDEQFF | TGTGCCAGTACCTCATTAGATGAGCAGTTCTTC
- | TRBJ1-2 | TRBV10-3 | - | CAISSEVGGNYGYTF | TGTGCCATCAGTTCCGAGGTTGGGGGTAACTATGGCTACACCTTC
- | TRBJ2-1 | TRBV5-5 | - | CASRRDLGQGNEQFF | TGTGCCAGCAGACGGGACCTAGGCCAAGGCAATGAGCAGTTCTTC
- | TRBJ2-5 | TRBV4-2 | - | CASSPRARGETQYF | TGTGCCAGCAGCCCAAGGGCACGGGGGGAGACCCAGTACTTC
few | TRBJ1-1 | TRBV2 | TRBD1 | CATGQMNTEAFF | TGTGCCACGGGACAGATGAACACTGAAGCTTTCTTT
- | TRBJ2-7 | TRBV9 | - | CASSGGSYEQYF | TGTGCCAGCAGCGGGGGATCCTACGAGCAGTACTTC
- | TRBJ2-7 | TRBV18 | - | CASSPPLGYEQYF | TGTGCCAGCTCACCACCCCTAGGGTATGAGCAGTACTTC
- | TRBJ1-1 | TRBV4-1 | - | CASSQGGNTEAFF | TGCGCCAGCAGCCAAGGGGGAAACACTGAAGCTTTCTTT
- | TRBJ2-3 | TRBV6-6 | - | CASGLGAPGTQYF | TGTGCCAGCGGACTGGGGGCCCCAGGAACGCAGTATTTT
- | TRBJ1-1 | TRBV7-6 | - | CASSLKGGTEAFF | TGTGCCAGCAGCTTGAAGGGCGGGACTGAAGCTTTCTTT
- | TRBJ2-5 | TRBV15 | - | CATSRPGWGTQYF | TGTGCCACCAGCAGACCGGGGTGGGGGACCCAGTACTTC
- | TRBJ1-2 | TRBV18 | - | CASSSGTTNYGYTF | TGTGCCAGCTCAAGCGGGACAACTAACTATGGCTACACCTTC
- | TRBJ2-2 | TRBV11-1 | TRBD2 | CASSWGGTGELFF | TGTGCCAGCTCTTGGGGGGGCACCGGGGAGCTGTTTTTT
- | TRBJ2-5 | TRBV6-5 | TRBD2 | CASSSPGLAIQETQYF | TGTGCCAGCAGTTCTCCAGGACTAGCGATACAAGAGACCCAGTACTTC
- | TRBJ1-4 | TRBV2 | - | CASKKTGANEKLFF | TGTGCCAGCAAAAAGACTGGGGCTAATGAAAAACTGTTTTTT
- | TRBJ1-5 | TRBV4-1 | - | CASSQVLRGSNQPQHF | TGCGCCAGCAGCCAAGTTTTGAGGGGAAGCAATCAGCCCCAGCATTTT
- | TRBJ2-3 | TRBV4-1 | TRBD2 | CASSQGGLAGGGDTQYF | TGCGCCAGCAGCCAAGGGGGACTAGCGGGGGGCGGAGATACGCAGTATTTT
- | TRBJ1-2 | TRBV6-5 | TRBD1 | CASSYLDRGMSGYTF | TGTGCCAGCAGTTACTTGGACAGGGGCATGAGCGGCTACACCTTC
- | TRBJ1-2 | TRBV15 | - | CATSRDWEEGYTF | TGTGCCACCAGCAGAGACTGGGAAGAGGGCTACACCTTC